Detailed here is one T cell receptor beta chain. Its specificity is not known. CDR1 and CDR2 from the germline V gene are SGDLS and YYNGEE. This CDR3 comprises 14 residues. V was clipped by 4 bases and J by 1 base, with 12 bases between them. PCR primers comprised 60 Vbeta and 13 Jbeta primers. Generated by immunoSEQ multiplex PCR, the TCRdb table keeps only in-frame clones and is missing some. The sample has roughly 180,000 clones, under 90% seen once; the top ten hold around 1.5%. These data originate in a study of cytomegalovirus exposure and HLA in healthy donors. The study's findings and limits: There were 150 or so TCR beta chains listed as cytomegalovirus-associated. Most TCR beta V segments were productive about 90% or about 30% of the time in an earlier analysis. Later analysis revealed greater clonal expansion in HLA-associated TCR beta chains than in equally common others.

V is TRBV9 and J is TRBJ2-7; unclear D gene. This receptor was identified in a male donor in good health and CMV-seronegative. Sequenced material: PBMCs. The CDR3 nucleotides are TGTGCCAGCAGCCCTCGGTCCAATTCCTACGAGCAGTACTTC. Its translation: CASSPRSNSYEQYF. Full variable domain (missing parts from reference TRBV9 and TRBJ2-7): DSGVTQTPKHLITATGQRVTLRCSPRSGDLSVYWYQQSLDQGLQFLIQYYNGEERAKGNILERFSAQQFPDLHSELNLSSLELGDSALYFCASSPRSNSYEQYFGPGTRLTVT.